These T cell receptor beta chains were read from a single sample in a study of beta chain features in type 1 diabetes. Data came from immunoSEQ multiplex PCR; TCRdb stores just in-frame clones and leaves some out. This table holds more than 300,000 clones, approximately 10% found once. Sequenced: central memory CD4+ T cells from blood. The receptors were sampled from a man aged 25 to 40 with type 1 diabetes. The CDR3 runs from the conserved cysteine through the conserved F or W. Each record gives: J gene, CDR3 length, clone size, D gene, V gene, CDR3 protein, CDR3 DNA. The D gene is left open where the match is weak. Some rows mark clone size as missing; the rest say once, few, many or name a class of expanded clone.

J: TRBJ2-2
length: 13
size: few
D: NA
V: TRBV4-3
CDR3: CASSDGRAGELFF
DNA: TGCGCCAGCAGCGACGGAAGAGCCGGGGAGCTGTTTTTT

J: TRBJ2-7
length: 15
size: few
D: NA
V: TRBV11-2
CDR3: CASSLGFLSTYEQYF
DNA: TGTGCCAGCAGCTTAGGGTTTCTATCGACCTACGAGCAGTACTTC

J: TRBJ1-1
length: 14
size: few
D: NA
V: TRBV7-8
CDR3: CASSLVGGNTEAFF
DNA: TGTGCCAGCAGCTTAGTAGGGGGAAACACTGAAGCTTTCTTT

J: TRBJ1-1
length: 13
size: NA
D: NA
V: TRBV11-2
CDR3: CASSLGPVTEAFF
DNA: TGTGCCAGCAGCTTAGGCCCCGTAACTGAAGCTTTCTTT

J: TRBJ2-1
length: 16
size: few
D: TRBD2
V: TRBV5-1
CDR3: CASSSRTSGGNNEQFF
DNA: TGCGCCAGCAGCTCCCGGACTAGCGGGGGAAACAATGAGCAGTTCTTC

J: TRBJ1-6
length: 15
size: NA
D: TRBD1
V: TRBV7-9
CDR3: CASSLPGQGNSPLHF
DNA: TGTGCCAGCAGCTTACCGGGACAGGGGAATTCACCCCTCCACTTT

J: TRBJ2-7
length: 11
size: NA
D: NA
V: TRBV30
CDR3: CAWSEVNEQYF
DNA: TGTGCCTGGAGTGAAGTGAACGAGCAGTACTTC

J: TRBJ1-6
length: 13
size: many
D: NA
V: TRBV10-3
CDR3: CATRQPSNSPLHF
DNA: TGTGCCACCCGACAGCCGTCCAATTCACCCCTCCACTTT

J: TRBJ2-1
length: 14
size: few
D: TRBD1
V: TRBV7-2
CDR3: CASSTGGSYNEQFF
DNA: TGTGCCAGCAGTACAGGGGGCTCCTACAATGAGCAGTTCTTC

J: TRBJ2-7
length: 12
size: NA
D: NA
V: TRBV30
CDR3: CAWRGGGAEQYF
DNA: TGTGCCTGGAGAGGAGGCGGAGCCGAGCAGTACTTC

J: TRBJ1-2
length: 19
size: NA
D: TRBD1
V: TRBV4-3
CDR3: CASSQYYRQGARSNYGYTF
DNA: TGCGCCAGCAGCCAGTATTACCGACAGGGGGCGAGGAGTAACTATGGCTACACCTTC

J: TRBJ2-5
length: 14
size: few
D: NA
V: TRBV7-6
CDR3: CASCSTEGEETQYF
DNA: TGTGCCAGCTGTTCCACCGAGGGGGAAGAGACCCAGTACTTC

J: TRBJ1-2
length: 17
size: NA
D: TRBD1
V: TRBV12-5
CDR3: CASGLAHPGQGIYGYTF
DNA: TGTGCTAGTGGTTTGGCCCATCCGGGACAGGGAATCTATGGCTACACCTTC

J: TRBJ1-4
length: 17
size: few
D: NA
V: TRBV5-6
CDR3: CASSLLGQQGEDEKLFF
DNA: TGTGCCAGCAGCTTGTTGGGACAACAAGGGGAGGATGAAAAACTGTTTTTT

J: TRBJ1-1
length: 17
size: NA
D: NA
V: TRBV7-9
CDR3: CASSLAWGGNANTEAFF
DNA: TGTGCCAGCAGCTTAGCGTGGGGGGGAAATGCGAACACTGAAGCTTTCTTT

J: TRBJ2-1
length: 14
size: NA
D: TRBD2
V: TRBV7-9
CDR3: CASSRPAGGNEQFF
DNA: TGTGCCAGCAGCCGGCCAGCGGGGGGAAATGAGCAGTTCTTC

J: TRBJ2-1
length: 14
size: NA
D: NA
V: TRBV7-9
CDR3: CASSLASSHNEQFF
DNA: TGTGCCAGCAGCTTAGCGAGTAGTCACAATGAGCAGTTCTTC

J: TRBJ2-5
length: 15
size: NA
D: NA
V: TRBV30
CDR3: CAWSAGLGVQETQYF
DNA: TGTGCCTGGAGTGCGGGTCTGGGGGTTCAAGAGACCCAGTACTTC

J: TRBJ2-4
length: 16
size: few
D: TRBD1
V: TRBV4-3
CDR3: CASSQKGQGALNIQYF
DNA: TGCGCCAGCAGCCAAAAGGGACAGGGGGCGTTGAACATTCAGTACTTC

J: TRBJ2-6
length: 18
size: few
D: TRBD1
V: TRBV7-6
CDR3: CASSPDTGGESGANVLTF
DNA: TGTGCCAGCAGCCCAGACACAGGGGGCGAGTCTGGGGCCAACGTCCTGACTTTC

J: TRBJ2-7
length: 14
size: few
D: NA
V: TRBV5-1
CDR3: CASSPVSDRREQYF
DNA: TGCGCCAGCAGCCCCGTCTCGGACAGACGCGAGCAGTACTTC

J: TRBJ2-3
length: 15
size: few
D: NA
V: TRBV7-2
CDR3: CASSLAERNTDTQYF
DNA: TGTGCCAGCAGCTTAGCAGAGCGGAACACAGATACGCAGTATTTT

J: TRBJ1-2
length: 16
size: NA
D: NA
V: TRBV25-1
CDR3: CASSETDRFKNYGYTF
DNA: TGTGCCAGCAGTGAAACTGACAGGTTTAAAAACTATGGCTACACCTTC

J: TRBJ2-2
length: 15
size: NA
D: TRBD2
V: TRBV7-8
CDR3: CASGPGTSDTGELFF
DNA: TGTGCCAGCGGGCCCGGGACTAGTGACACCGGGGAGCTGTTTTTT

J: TRBJ1-5
length: 13
size: many
D: NA
V: TRBV21-1
CDR3: CASSKTPRQPQHF
DNA: TGTGCCAGCAGCAAAACCCCTCGACAGCCCCAGCATTTT

J: TRBJ2-1
length: 13
size: NA
D: NA
V: TRBV5-1
CDR3: CASSFDSYNEQFF
DNA: TGCGCCAGCAGCTTCGACAGCTACAATGAGCAGTTCTTC

J: TRBJ2-7
length: 14
size: NA
D: NA
V: TRBV6-6
CDR3: CASSGTVSSYEQYF
DNA: TGTGCCAGCTCCGGGACGGTTTCCTCCTACGAGCAGTACTTC

J: TRBJ1-1
length: 14
size: many
D: NA
V: TRBV7-9
CDR3: CASSLGPQDTEAFF
DNA: TGTGCCAGCAGCTTAGGACCGCAGGACACTGAAGCTTTCTTT

J: TRBJ2-2
length: 13
size: many
D: NA
V: TRBV29-1
CDR3: CSVGTSNTGELFF
DNA: TGCAGCGTCGGAACATCGAACACCGGGGAGCTGTTTTTT

J: TRBJ2-7
length: 13
size: NA
D: TRBD1
V: TRBV5-5
CDR3: CASSFGTVIEQYF
DNA: TGTGCCAGCAGCTTCGGGACAGTGATCGAGCAGTACTTC

J: TRBJ1-2
length: 13
size: NA
D: NA
V: TRBV5-5
CDR3: CASSPGANYGYTF
DNA: TGTGCCAGCAGCCCGGGAGCCAACTATGGCTACACCTTC

J: TRBJ1-1
length: 12
size: NA
D: NA
V: TRBV6-1
CDR3: CASTEGWTEAFF
DNA: TGTGCCAGCACTGAGGGATGGACAGAAGCTTTCTTT

J: TRBJ2-1
length: 19
size: NA
D: TRBD2
V: TRBV7-2
CDR3: CASSLQPQGLAGGDNEQFF
DNA: TGTGCCAGCAGCCTACAACCCCAGGGACTAGCGGGGGGAGACAATGAGCAGTTCTTC

J: TRBJ2-7
length: 13
size: once
D: NA
V: TRBV7-2
CDR3: CASRSPGDYEQYF
DNA: TGTGCCAGCAGATCCCCCGGAGACTACGAGCAGTACTTC

J: TRBJ2-7
length: 12
size: few
D: NA
V: TRBV7-6
CDR3: CASSPGGYEQYF
DNA: TGTGCCAGCAGCCCCGGAGGGTACGAGCAGTACTTC